The rows below give T cell receptor beta chains drawn from one sample of a study of human thymus T cells. Sequencing used immunoSEQ multiplex PCR; TCRdb keeps in-frame clones, though not all of them. The table has about 46,000 clones, 85% to 95% seen once; the top ten hold about 0.16%. The specimen sequenced was blood. These TCRs come from a girl under three years old with a congenital heart defect but otherwise immunologically healthy. Each CDR3 is given with its conserved first and last residue. Each record gives: V gene, clone size, D gene, J gene, CDR3 protein, CDR3 DNA. A D gene is named only where the DNA matches it firmly. Clone size is shown for a subset of rows, as once, few, many or a class of expanded clone.

v_call: TRBV7-9
clone_size: -
d_call: -
j_call: TRBJ1-4
cdr3_aa: CASSSLMNEKLFF
cdr3_nt: TGTGCCAGCAGCTCACTAATGAATGAAAAACTGTTTTTT

v_call: TRBV9
clone_size: -
d_call: -
j_call: TRBJ2-6
cdr3_aa: CASSVYQGSRSSGANVLTF
cdr3_nt: TGTGCCAGCAGCGTATATCAGGGGTCTCGCAGCTCTGGGGCCAACGTCCTGACTTTC

v_call: TRBV4-2
clone_size: -
d_call: -
j_call: TRBJ2-7
cdr3_aa: CASSQDAVGEQYF
cdr3_nt: TGTGCCAGCAGCCAAGACGCGGTGGGCGAGCAGTACTTC

v_call: TRBV18
clone_size: -
d_call: -
j_call: TRBJ2-3
cdr3_aa: CASSPPAWGKHTDTQYF
cdr3_nt: TGTGCCAGCTCACCACCGGCCTGGGGTAAACACACAGATACGCAGTATTTT

v_call: TRBV2
clone_size: -
d_call: -
j_call: TRBJ1-1
cdr3_aa: CASSSMNTEAFF
cdr3_nt: TGTGCCAGCAGCTCGATGAACACTGAAGCTTTCTTT

v_call: TRBV14
clone_size: -
d_call: TRBD2
j_call: TRBJ2-1
cdr3_aa: CASSQAMTSGRIRALDEQFF
cdr3_nt: TGTGCCAGCAGCCAAGCGATGACTAGCGGGAGAATTAGAGCCTTAGATGAGCAGTTCTTC

v_call: TRBV6-5
clone_size: -
d_call: TRBD2
j_call: TRBJ2-5
cdr3_aa: CASSYGGRAGGETQYF
cdr3_nt: TGTGCCAGCAGTTACGGCGGGAGGGCCGGTGGGGAGACCCAGTACTTC

v_call: TRBV6-5
clone_size: -
d_call: TRBD1
j_call: TRBJ1-1
cdr3_aa: CASTRSDRGTEAFF
cdr3_nt: TGTGCCAGCACGCGCTCGGACAGGGGGACTGAAGCTTTCTTT

v_call: TRBV10-3
clone_size: -
d_call: TRBD1
j_call: TRBJ2-2
cdr3_aa: CAITSTGGGTGELFF
cdr3_nt: TGTGCCATCACCTCGACAGGGGGAGGCACCGGGGAGCTGTTTTTT

v_call: TRBV19
clone_size: -
d_call: -
j_call: TRBJ2-1
cdr3_aa: CASSIPVYNEQFF
cdr3_nt: TGTGCCAGTAGTATTCCTGTGTACAATGAGCAGTTCTTC

v_call: TRBV30
clone_size: -
d_call: -
j_call: TRBJ1-2
cdr3_aa: CAWGFPRASGYTF
cdr3_nt: TGTGCCTGGGGTTTTCCCCGGGCGTCAGGGTACACCTTC

v_call: TRBV7-7
clone_size: -
d_call: TRBD1
j_call: TRBJ2-1
cdr3_aa: CASSSDDRGRYNEQFF
cdr3_nt: TGTGCTAGCAGTTCCGATGACAGGGGGCGTTACAATGAGCAGTTCTTC

v_call: TRBV6-5
clone_size: -
d_call: TRBD2
j_call: TRBJ2-1
cdr3_aa: CASSPLQRERSEQFF
cdr3_nt: TGTGCCAGCAGCCCACTCCAGCGGGAGCGCTCTGAGCAGTTCTTC

v_call: TRBV4-2
clone_size: -
d_call: -
j_call: TRBJ2-7
cdr3_aa: CASSQGGFSYEQYF
cdr3_nt: TGTGCCAGCAGCCAAGGAGGCTTCTCCTACGAGCAGTACTTC

v_call: TRBV30
clone_size: -
d_call: TRBD2
j_call: TRBJ2-2
cdr3_aa: CASTSATGELFF
cdr3_nt: TGTGCCTCGACTAGCGCCACCGGGGAGCTGTTTTTT

v_call: TRBV11-2
clone_size: -
d_call: TRBD2
j_call: TRBJ2-7
cdr3_aa: CASSLLAGGPLGYEQYF
cdr3_nt: TGTGCCAGCAGCCTACTAGCGGGAGGTCCCTTAGGCTACGAGCAGTACTTC

v_call: TRBV2
clone_size: -
d_call: TRBD2
j_call: TRBJ2-1
cdr3_aa: CASSLAGTSQNEQFF
cdr3_nt: TGTGCCAGCAGTTTGGCCGGGACTAGTCAAAATGAGCAGTTCTTC

v_call: TRBV6-1
clone_size: -
d_call: -
j_call: TRBJ2-1
cdr3_aa: CASSVGRGRYNEQFF
cdr3_nt: TGTGCCAGCAGTGTTGGCAGGGGGAGGTACAATGAGCAGTTCTTC

v_call: TRBV5-4
clone_size: -
d_call: -
j_call: TRBJ2-5
cdr3_aa: CASSPGQTAQGETQYF
cdr3_nt: TGTGCCAGCAGCCCGGGCCAGACGGCCCAGGGGGAGACCCAGTACTTC

v_call: TRBV11-2
clone_size: once
d_call: TRBD2
j_call: TRBJ2-1
cdr3_aa: CASSLELAEYNEQFF
cdr3_nt: TGTGCCAGCAGCTTAGAACTAGCGGAGTACAATGAGCAGTTCTTC

v_call: TRBV19
clone_size: -
d_call: TRBD2
j_call: TRBJ2-1
cdr3_aa: CATPGLPKFF
cdr3_nt: TGTGCCACTCCGGGACTACCGAAGTTCTTC

v_call: TRBV4-1
clone_size: -
d_call: -
j_call: TRBJ2-1
cdr3_aa: CASSHSRFNEQFF
cdr3_nt: TGCGCCAGCAGCCATTCTAGGTTCAATGAGCAGTTCTTC

v_call: TRBV5-1
clone_size: -
d_call: -
j_call: TRBJ1-4
cdr3_aa: CASSSRGWDEKLFF
cdr3_nt: TGCGCCAGCAGCTCTCGGGGGTGGGATGAAAAACTGTTTTTT

v_call: TRBV5-4
clone_size: -
d_call: -
j_call: TRBJ2-1
cdr3_aa: CASSLQGIDEQFF
cdr3_nt: TGTGCCAGCAGCCTACAGGGCATCGATGAGCAGTTCTTC

v_call: TRBV7-3
clone_size: -
d_call: TRBD2
j_call: TRBJ2-7
cdr3_aa: CASSPPRLAGPTYEQYF
cdr3_nt: TGTGCCAGCAGCCCCCCGCGACTAGCGGGGCCAACCTACGAGCAGTACTTC

v_call: TRBV6-5
clone_size: -
d_call: -
j_call: TRBJ2-5
cdr3_aa: CASRQGTAQYF
cdr3_nt: TGTGCCAGCAGACAGGGAACGGCCCAGTACTTC

v_call: TRBV28
clone_size: -
d_call: TRBD1
j_call: TRBJ2-5
cdr3_aa: CASSLFPGQGTETQYF
cdr3_nt: TGTGCCAGCAGTTTATTTCCGGGACAGGGGACGGAGACCCAGTACTTC

v_call: TRBV4-1
clone_size: -
d_call: -
j_call: TRBJ1-4
cdr3_aa: CASRGGSLATNEKLFF
cdr3_nt: TGCGCCAGCAGAGGAGGAAGCCTTGCAACTAATGAAAAACTGTTTTTT